This TCR beta chain is from a study of cytotoxic CD8 clonotypes in ibrutinib-treated CLL. Study overall: Patients: about 11 relapsed/refractory, fewer than 16 treatment-naive, some 18 IGHV unmutated. Sequenced samples delivered averages of 255,043 productive templates and 80,000 to 100,000 productive rearrangements.

The CDR3 consists of 17 residues. The junction had 8 bases not matched to a gene; V was cut back by 1 base and J by 2 bases. Germline lookup yields CDR1 SEHNR and CDR2 FQNEAQ (reference sequence). Findings of the study overall: The study found baseline clonality above age-matched healthy donors, tracking circulating CD8+ T-cell counts.

Measured with immunoSEQ multiplex PCR; TCRdb has only the in-frame clones, and not every one. The table shows some 160,000 clones, with about four fifths occurring only once. A note on this clone: The antigen is not known.

V and J are TRBV7-9 and TRBJ1-5; 7 bases fit TRBD1. The specimen comprised PBMCs, sampled after 12 months of ibrutinib treatment. This receptor was obtained from a human donor with chronic lymphocytic leukemia. CDR3 region: CASSLGLTGDRNQPQHF. DNA for the CDR3: TGTGCCAGCAGCTTAGGACTAACAGGGGATCGCAATCAGCCCCAGCATTTT. Full variable domain (missing parts from reference TRBV7-9 and TRBJ1-5): DTGVSQNPRHKITKRGQNVTFRCDPISEHNRLYWYRQTLGQGPEFLTYFQNEAQLEKSRLLSDRFSAERPKGSFSTLEIQRTEQGDSAMYLCASSLGLTGDRNQPQHFGDGTRLSIL.